This T cell receptor beta chain was obtained from a study of beta chain features in type 1 diabetes. Across the study: All samples together contributed 107,917,701 sorted cells for examination. Findings of the study overall: Shorter TCRB CDR3s, moderately but significantly so, marked every one of the four CD4+ subsets in Type 1 diabetes patients. Naive, central memory and Treg TCRB repertoires appeared more alike in patients than in healthy donors.

From germline, CDR1 is SGHNT and CDR2 YYREEE (reference sequence). V dropped 3 bases and J dropped 5; count of bases not matched to a gene: 8. There are 17 residues in the CDR3. Expressed TCRB transcripts got sequenced, as all isolated RNA was reverse transcribed. The method was immunoSEQ multiplex PCR; TCRdb's version includes in-frame clones alone and lacks a portion of them. The data contain 150,000 to 180,000 clones, 10% of them seen just once; the ten biggest clones take up 0.4% to 0.55%. Concerning this clone itself: Its specificity is unknown.

The sample consisted of central memory CD4+ T cells from blood. This TCR derives from a man aged 25-45 years with type 1 diabetes. The chain combines TRBV5-4 with TRBJ2-1; 13 bases map to TRBD2. CDR3 in DNA: TGTGCCAGCAGCTCCGGACTAGCGGGAGCCGACGACAATGAGCAGTTCTTC. Protein: CASSSGLAGADDNEQFF.